These 4 T cell receptor beta chains came from one sample sequenced in a study of T cell responses to AZD1222 COVID-19 vaccine. The table came from immunoSEQ multiplex PCR; TCRdb's copy has only in-frame clones and leaves some out. The data hold about 97,000 clones, with more than 85% observed a single time. The sequenced sample was peripheral blood, obtained on day 0 of AZD1222 vaccination. The receptors were gathered from an adult in good health.

This rearrangement joins TRBV7-9 to TRBJ1-1; the D is unclear. With 5 bases removed from V and 2 bases from J, the gap between germline ends came to 12 bases. Germline V gene lookup returns CDR1 SEHNR and CDR2 FQNEAQ (reference sequence). CDR3 length: 14 amino acids. The CDR3 loop is CASSRPSPNTEAFF. The CDR3 DNA is TGTGCCAGCAGCCGCCCAAGCCCAAACACTGAAGCTTTCTTT.

The chain is built from TRBV28 and TRBJ1-4, with TRBD1 as a possible D gene (5 bases). The CDR3 consists of 14 residues. Deletions cut 8 bases from V and 8 bases from J, with 18 bases between. The germline V gene encodes CDR1 MDHEN and CDR2 SYDVKM. The CDR3 here is CASGGAGVGEKLFF. The DNA for the CDR3 is TGTGCCAGCGGGGGTGCGGGAGTCGGGGAAAAACTGTTTTTT. Full variable domain (missing parts from reference TRBV28 and TRBJ1-4): DVKVTQSSRYLVKRTGEKVFLECVQDMDHENMFWYRQDPGLGLRLIYFSYDVKMKEKGDIPEGYSVSREKKERFSLILESASTNQTSMYLCASGGAGVGEKLFFGSGTQLSVL.

The chain carries TRBV19 and TRBJ2-7, with D tentatively TRBD1 (6 bases). CDR1 and CDR2 from the germline V gene are LNHDA and SQIVND (reference sequence). The CDR3 runs to 17 residues. The V end lost 3 bases, the J end lost 9 bases, and 27 bases lay between the germline ends. The chain's CDR3 is CASSMGLAGEMSGTQYF. The DNA of the CDR3 is TGTGCCAGTAGTATGGGGTTAGCAGGGGAAATGTCTGGGACGCAGTACTTC.

Here the CDR3 DNA reads TGTGCCAGCAGCAATGACACGACAGGGCCCGCAGAGACCCAGTACTTC. It specifies CASSNDTTGPAETQYF. The chain joins TRBV21-1 to TRBJ2-5; the table assigns TRBD1, which was not confirmed against the DNA. TRBV21-1 is flagged as a pseudogene. The CDR3 is 16 residues long.